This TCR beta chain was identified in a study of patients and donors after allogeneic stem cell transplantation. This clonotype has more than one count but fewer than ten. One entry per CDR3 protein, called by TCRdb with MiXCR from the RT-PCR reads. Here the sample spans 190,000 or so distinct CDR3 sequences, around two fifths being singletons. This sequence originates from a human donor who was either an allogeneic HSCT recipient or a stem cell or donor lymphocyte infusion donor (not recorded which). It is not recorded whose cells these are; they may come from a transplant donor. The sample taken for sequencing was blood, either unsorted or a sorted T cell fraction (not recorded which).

The CDR3 DNA reads TGTGCCAGCAGTTTTGATTCCCAAGAGACCCAGTACTTC. Amino acids: CASSFDSQETQYF. The V call is TRBV12-3 or TRBV12-4, the J call TRBJ2-5; D unresolved. With 3 bases removed from V and 1 base from J, the gap between germline ends came to 6 bases. The CDR3 loop spans 13 amino acids.